A single sample gave rise to the 13 T cell receptor beta chains below, sequenced in a study of blood T cell repertoires in COVID-19. Sequencing used immunoSEQ multiplex PCR; TCRdb keeps in-frame clones, though not all of them. The sample consists of 30,000 to 35,000 clones, less than 80% of them appearing once. The sequenced sample was peripheral blood. These receptor sequences come from a man older than 75 with acute or convalescent COVID-19.

This clone was counted once. DNA for the CDR3: TGTGCCAGCAGCTTAGTAAGAGCGGGGCGAGATACGCAGTATTTT. Translated, it gives CASSLVRAGRDTQYF. The genes are TRBV11-2 and TRBJ2-3, with TRBD2 matching 7 bases. V dropped 1 base and J dropped 5; count of bases not matched to a gene: 6. The CDR3 consists of 15 residues. The germline gives CDR1 SGHAT, CDR2 FQNNGV.

The chain combines TRBV7-9 with TRBJ1-2, with TRBD1 matching over 8 bases. CDR1 is SEHNR, CDR2 FQNEAQ, per germline (reference sequence). The CDR3 consists of 14 residues. J gave up 5 bases and V 7 bases, and 9 bases lay outside the gene matches. The CDR3 protein is CASNPTGDLYGYTF. The CDR3 bases are TGTGCCAGCAACCCGACAGGGGACCTATATGGCTACACCTTC.

This clone counts as medium-sized. The rearrangement links TRBV7-9 to TRBJ2-1; TRBD2 agrees at 11 bases. V was pared by 3 bases and J by 7 bases, with 8 bases of the junction left unmatched. Per the germline V gene, CDR1 is SEHNR and CDR2 is FQNEAQ (reference sequence). This CDR3 has 16 residues. This CDR3 is CASSLYGLAGGNEQFF. In DNA, the CDR3 is TGTGCCAGCAGCTTGTACGGCCTAGCGGGGGGAAATGAGCAGTTCTTC. Together with reference TRBV7-9 and TRBJ2-1, the CDR3 gives the full variable domain: DTGVSQNPRHKITKRGQNVTFRCDPISEHNRLYWYRQTLGQGPEFLTYFQNEAQLEKSRLLSDRFSAERPKGSFSTLEIQRTEQGDSAMYLCASSLYGLAGGNEQFFGPGTRLTVL.

The gene calls are TRBV7-2 and TRBJ2-5; D possibly corresponds to TRBD2 (6 bases). Trimming removed 1 base from V and 5 bases from J, with 11 bases in between. The CDR3 spans 14 residues. Germline values: CDR1 SGHTA, CDR2 FQGNSA. For the CDR3, the DNA is TGTGCCAGCAGCTTAGGGGGCGCGGGGGAGACCCAGTACTTC. This gives the protein CASSLGGAGETQYF. The full variable domain, in which reference TRBV7-2 and TRBJ2-5 provide the parts outside the CDR3, is GAGVSQSPSNKVTEKGKDVELRCDPISGHTALYWYRQSLGQGLEFLIYFQGNSAPDKSGLPSDRFSAERTGGSVSTLTIQRTQQEDSAVYLCASSLGGAGETQYFGPGTRLLVL.

This chain joins TRBV3-1 (or the pseudogene TRBV3-2) and TRBJ2-3; 11 bases map to TRBD2. The CDR3 covers 16 residues. J was trimmed by 4 bases and V by 4 bases; bases with no gene match: 7. Germline lookup yields CDR1 LGHDT and CDR2 YNNKEL (reference sequence). The CDR3 spells CASSPLTSGVSDTQYF. CDR3 in DNA: TGTGCCAGCAGCCCATTGACTAGCGGGGTATCAGATACGCAGTATTTT.

The chain recombines TRBV11-1 with TRBJ2-2; 9 positions match TRBD1. CDR1 and CDR2 from the germline V gene are SGHAT and FQDESV (reference sequence). This CDR3 comprises 16 residues. The V gene end was trimmed by 4 bases and the J gene end by 6 bases; junction bases not matched to a gene: 9. CDR3: CASSSGGTGLPGELFF. In DNA, the CDR3 is TGTGCCAGCAGCTCTGGCGGGACAGGGTTACCCGGGGAGCTGTTTTTT.

The chain is built from TRBV5-6 and TRBJ2-7; 8 nucleotides agree with TRBD2. Germline lookup yields CDR1 SGHDT and CDR2 YYEEEE. This CDR3 is built from 17 residues. J lost 9 bases, V lost 5 bases, and 22 bases had no gene match. DNA for the CDR3: TGTGCCAGCAGTCCCGGCTCGGGCGGGGGGATTATACGAGGGCAGTACTTC. This encodes CASSPGSGGGIIRGQYF. The entire variable domain, with the rest obtained from reference TRBV5-6 and TRBJ2-7, is as follows: DAGVTQSPTHLIKTRGQQVTLRCSPKSGHDTVSWYQQALGQGPQFIFQYYEEEERQRGNFPDRFSGHQFPNYSSELNVNALLLGDSALYLCASSPGSGGGIIRGQYFGPGTRLTVT.

This chain links TRBV18 with TRBJ1-3; maybe TRBD1 (5 bases). Between the trimmed V and J ends, which lost 5 bases and 0 bases, there was a span of 8 bases. Germline V CDR1 and CDR2: KGHSH, LQKENI. The CDR3 totals 14 residues. The CDR3 DNA is TGTGCCAGCTCAGGGGCCGGCTCTGGAAACACCATATATTTT. It translates to CASSGAGSGNTIYF.

The V call is TRBV11-2, the J call TRBJ1-2; TRBD1 matches 12 bases. The germline V gene encodes CDR1 SGHAT and CDR2 FQNNGV. The J segment lost 8 bases and the V segment lost 6 bases, leaving 7 bases of the junction unmatched. The CDR3 sequence is 14 residues long. DNA of the CDR3: TGTGCCAGCAGTCCCGCCGGGACAGGGGGCGGCTACACCTTC. The encoded protein is CASSPAGTGGGYTF.

The gene calls are TRBV6-5 and TRBJ2-7; TRBD1 agrees at 11 bases. Trimming cost V 6 bases and J 5 bases; bases outside gene matches: 6. The CDR3 length is 14 residues. The germline V gene has CDR1 MNHEY and CDR2 SVGAGI. The CDR3 DNA reads TGTGCCAGCAGCAGGGACAGGGGGTATGACGAGCAGTACTTC. Translating gives CASSRDRGYDEQYF.

This clone has only a few counts. The chain recombines TRBV25-1 with TRBJ1-3; no firm D call. This CDR3 has 15 amino acids. V lost 0 bases and J lost 5, with 11 bases in between. CDR1 and CDR2 (germline): MGHDK, SYGVNS. CDR3 nucleotide sequence: TGTGCCAGCAGTGAATATCGGGGAGGAAGAAACACCATATATTTT. Translating it yields CASSEYRGGRNTIYF.

The V gene is TRBV29-1, the J gene TRBJ2-3; TRBD1 is a possible D gene (6 bases). Looked up from germline, CDR1 is SQVTM and CDR2 is ANQGSEA. Trimming pared 7 bases from V and 1 base from J, leaving 18 bases between. The CDR3 sequence is 15 residues long. Here the CDR3 DNA reads TGCAGCGCCGACCCAAACAGGGCAGGCACAGATACGCAGTATTTT. Translating it yields CSADPNRAGTDTQYF.

The rearrangement uses TRBV7-2 and TRBJ2-3, with D perhaps matching TRBD1 (6 bases). V shed 5 bases and J shed 2 bases, with 14 bases lying between them. CDR3 size: 15 residues. Germline assignment: CDR1 SGHTA and CDR2 FQGNSA. This CDR3 is CASSPRTDDTDTQYF. For the CDR3, the DNA is TGTGCCAGCAGCCCGCGGACAGATGACACAGATACGCAGTATTTT.